A selection of T cell receptor beta chains follows, all from one sample in a study of metastatic and nonmetastatic thyroid tumors. TCRdb used MiXCR to call clones anew from the PCR reads. The table shows around 12,000 clones, with 30% to 35% occurring only once. The sequenced sample consisted of tumor tissue. Receptor source: a female donor with papillary thyroid cancer or a benign thyroid nodule (not recorded which). Some clones in this sample may be carry-over from other donors' samples. Each CDR3 is given with its conserved first and last residue. The D gene is left open where the match is weak. Not all rows give a size; the values are once, few, many and, for expanded clones, a class.

DNA,CDR3,J,D,size,V
TGCAGTGCTAGGCCGCGGGGGGTCCATGAGCAGTTCTTC,CSARPRGVHEQFF,TRBJ2-1,TRBD2,NA,TRBV20-1
TGCTCCAGCAGAGCTGACAGGGGCTGGAGCTCCTACGAGCAGTACTTC,CSSRADRGWSSYEQYF,TRBJ2-7,TRBD1,NA,TRBV5-1
TGCGCCAGCAGCTTGGATGGGAAGGGCTACACCTTC,CASSLDGKGYTF,TRBJ1-2,NA,medium-sized,TRBV5-1
TGCGCCAGCAGCAGCCTGGGGTCCTCCAATGAGCAGTTCTTC,CASSSLGSSNEQFF,TRBJ2-1,NA,many,TRBV5-1
TGCGCCAGCAGCCAAGATGAGGCTATGAACACTGAAGCTTTCTTT,CASSQDEAMNTEAFF,TRBJ1-1,NA,NA,TRBV4-1
TGTGCCACCAGTGATACCCGGACTAGCGGATACTACAATGAGCAGTTCTTC,CATSDTRTSGYYNEQFF,TRBJ2-1,TRBD2,NA,TRBV24-1
TGCAGTGCTAGAGATCTAAGGGGGAGCTCCTACAATGAGCAGTTCTTC,CSARDLRGSSYNEQFF,TRBJ2-1,NA,NA,TRBV20-1
TGCGCCAGCAGCTGGGACAGGGACAATTCACCCCTCCACTTT,CASSWDRDNSPLHF,TRBJ1-6,TRBD1,NA,TRBV5-1
TGTGCCAGCAGCTCTAACAATGAGCAGTTCTTC,CASSSNNEQFF,TRBJ2-1,NA,NA,TRBV7-9
TGTGCCAGCAGCTTGTTGACGAACACTGAAGCTTTCTTT,CASSLLTNTEAFF,TRBJ1-1,NA,NA,TRBV11-1
TGCAGTGCTAGAGAACTAGCGGGTCTCGAGCAGTACTTC,CSARELAGLEQYF,TRBJ2-7,TRBD2,NA,TRBV20-1
TGCAGTGCGCCTCGACAGGGATCGAACACCGGGGAGCTGTTTTTT,CSAPRQGSNTGELFF,TRBJ2-2,TRBD1,medium-sized,TRBV20-1
TGTGCCAGCAGTCCTCCCGATTGGGACCAGGACTCCTACGAGCAGTACTTC,CASSPPDWDQDSYEQYF,TRBJ2-7,NA,NA,TRBV28
TGTGCCAGCACTAAGCTCTTGGTAGCGGGAGAGCAGTTCTTC,CASTKLLVAGEQFF,TRBJ2-1,TRBD2,medium-sized,TRBV6-1
TGTGCCAGCACCCTGGAGGGGGGTTCACCCCTCCACTTT,CASTLEGGSPLHF,TRBJ1-6,NA,NA,TRBV6-1
TGTGCCAGCAGTTACGGGCAGCAAGAGACCCAGTACTTC,CASSYGQQETQYF,TRBJ2-5,NA,medium-sized,TRBV6-5
TGTGCCAGTAGTGACAGAGGGTGGGATACGCAGTATTTT,CASSDRGWDTQYF,TRBJ2-3,NA,few,TRBV19
TGCAGTGCTAGAGGCCCGACAGGGGAAAAACTGTTTTTT,CSARGPTGEKLFF,TRBJ1-4,TRBD1,NA,TRBV20-1
TGCGCCAGCAGCCATGACAAAGCCTACGAGCAGTACTTC,CASSHDKAYEQYF,TRBJ2-7,NA,once,TRBV4-3
TGTGCCAGCAGCTTACGGGCAGATTACTCTGGAAACACCATATATTTT,CASSLRADYSGNTIYF,TRBJ1-3,NA,NA,TRBV11-1
TGTGCCAGCAGTGTGGGTGGTGGGGAAAGTTTCTACGAGCAGTACTTC,CASSVGGGESFYEQYF,TRBJ2-7,NA,NA,TRBV6-1
TGTGCCAGCAGCCAGACTAGAAAAGAGACCAAGTACTTC,CASSQTRKETKYF,TRBJ2-5,NA,NA,TRBV6-2/TRBV6-3
TGTGCCAGCAGTGGTGGCCTCTCTAACACTGAAGCTTTCTTT,CASSGGLSNTEAFF,TRBJ1-1,NA,NA,TRBV2
TGTGCCATCAGTGTCGGGTCAAAAGCTGGGTCCAACGTCCTGACTTTC,CAISVGSKAGSNVLTF,TRBJ2-6,NA,NA,TRBV10-3
TGTGCCAGCAGCGTAGGAGGCACTGAAGCTTTCTTT,CASSVGGTEAFF,TRBJ1-1,NA,few,TRBV9
TGTGCCAGTAGTATCGGACGGACCTCCTACGAGCAGTACTTC,CASSIGRTSYEQYF,TRBJ2-7,NA,NA,TRBV19
TGTGCCAGCAGCGTAGGGGGGAGTAGGAATGAGCAGTTCTTC,CASSVGGSRNEQFF,TRBJ2-1,NA,NA,TRBV9
TGTGCCAGCAGCTCTAGCGGGAGGGAGTACTTC,CASSSSGREYF,TRBJ2-7,TRBD2,many,TRBV7-9
TGCAGTGCTAGAGATCGGCTAGCGGGATCCACCGGGGACGAGCAGTACTTC,CSARDRLAGSTGDEQYF,TRBJ2-7,TRBD2,NA,TRBV20-1
TGTGCCAGCAGTTTAGGGACAGAGAGGACCCAGTACTTC,CASSLGTERTQYF,TRBJ2-5,TRBD1,few,TRBV27
TGTGCCAGCACCCCTGTCAGAGGGTACGAGCAGTACTTC,CASTPVRGYEQYF,TRBJ2-7,NA,medium-sized,TRBV2
TGCAGTGCCGGACAGGGAGGTGGCTACACCTTC,CSAGQGGGYTF,TRBJ1-2,TRBD1,many,TRBV20-1
TGTGCCAGTACCATTAGCGGGCTTGAGGGGACCCAGTACTTC,CASTISGLEGTQYF,TRBJ2-5,TRBD2,medium-sized,TRBV19
TGTGCCAGCAGTTTAGCGGGAGGTCTCACAGATACGCAGTATTTT,CASSLAGGLTDTQYF,TRBJ2-3,TRBD2,medium-sized,TRBV28
TGTGCCTGGAGTGTACGGCGAGTCGCAACTAATGAAAAACTGTTTTTT,CAWSVRRVATNEKLFF,TRBJ1-4,NA,NA,TRBV30
TGTGCCACTTCTGTATGGACTAGCGGGAACGAGCAGTACTTC,CATSVWTSGNEQYF,TRBJ2-7,TRBD2,NA,TRBV28
TGTGCCAGCAGCGCTCAACCGCGGGGACCGATGTCCAATGAGCAGTTCTTC,CASSAQPRGPMSNEQFF,TRBJ2-1,NA,NA,TRBV9
TGTGCCAGTACACCGACAGGAGGAAGCTCCTACGAGCAGTACTTC,CASTPTGGSSYEQYF,TRBJ2-7,NA,NA,TRBV19
TGCGCCAGCAGCCAAGACACTCGAGCCAATGAGCAGTTCTTC,CASSQDTRANEQFF,TRBJ2-1,NA,few,TRBV4-3
TGCAGTGCTAGGCCGCCCCTCGTCGGTTCTGGGGACACTGAAGCTTTCTTT,CSARPPLVGSGDTEAFF,TRBJ1-1,NA,NA,TRBV20-1
TGTGCCAGTCACCAACGGGATTACCCCCACGAGCAGTACTTC,CASHQRDYPHEQYF,TRBJ2-7,NA,NA,TRBV19
TGTGCCAGCAGACCCGCCGGGCTTGGATACGAGCAGTACTTC,CASRPAGLGYEQYF,TRBJ2-7,NA,few,TRBV28
TGTGCCAGCAGTTTCGGCGGTACTCACTCCTACAATGAGCAGTTCTTC,CASSFGGTHSYNEQFF,TRBJ2-1,NA,few,TRBV12-3/TRBV12-4
TGTGCCACCCTGTTGGGAGCGGGTGAGCAGTTCTTC,CATLLGAGEQFF,TRBJ2-1,NA,many,TRBV19
TGCAGTGCTCCGCCGGGCATCTGGGGTTCACATGAGCAGTTCTTC,CSAPPGIWGSHEQFF,TRBJ2-1,NA,NA,TRBV20-1
TGTGCCTGGAGTGTACGGCCCGGGGACACGAACTCCTACGAGCAGTACTTC,CAWSVRPGDTNSYEQYF,TRBJ2-7,NA,once,TRBV30
TGTGCCAGCAGGCAGGGTTTAAACACTGAAGCTTTCTTT,CASRQGLNTEAFF,TRBJ1-1,NA,NA,TRBV6-1
TGCAGTGCTAGACTAGCGGGAGAGGTCGGGGAGCTGTTTTTT,CSARLAGEVGELFF,TRBJ2-2,TRBD2,many,TRBV20-1
TGTGCCAGCAGTTTACGACAGTTCTACGAGCAGTACTTC,CASSLRQFYEQYF,TRBJ2-7,NA,few,TRBV27
TGCGCCAGCAGCTTGGGTGGAGCGTCCAATGAGCAGTTCTTC,CASSLGGASNEQFF,TRBJ2-1,NA,medium-sized,TRBV5-1
TGTGCCTGGACCGCTAGGGGAAATGAGCAGTTCTTC,CAWTARGNEQFF,TRBJ2-1,NA,NA,TRBV30
TGCAGTGCTAGAGATCCTAGAGAGCAGCCCCAGCATTTT,CSARDPREQPQHF,TRBJ1-5,NA,medium-sized,TRBV20-1
TGTGCCAGCAGCCTATCCGGGACTAGCTACGAGCAGTACTTC,CASSLSGTSYEQYF,TRBJ2-7,TRBD2,many,TRBV9
TGTGCCACCAGTGATTTGCGGGACAGGGATAATTGTGGAAACACCATATATTTT,CATSDLRDRDNCGNTIYF,TRBJ1-3,TRBD1,NA,TRBV24-1
TGTGCCAGCAGCTTAGGAGCGGGAAGCTCCTACAATGAGCAGTTCTTC,CASSLGAGSSYNEQFF,TRBJ2-1,TRBD2,NA,TRBV11-2
TGCAGTGCGCCCCGGACACTGAACACTGAATCTTTCTTT,CSAPRTLNTESFF,TRBJ1-1,NA,NA,TRBV20-1
TGTGCCAGCAGCCCAAGCTCGGGGAACACTGAAGCTTTCTTT,CASSPSSGNTEAFF,TRBJ1-1,NA,medium-sized,TRBV7-8
TGTGCCAGCAGGGGGTCAGTGCCGGGCTCTTGGGCCAACGTCCCGACTTTC,CASRGSVPGSWANVPTF,TRBJ2-6,NA,few,TRBV28
TGTGCCAGCAGTGGGACAATGGATACCTATGGCTACACCTTC,CASSGTMDTYGYTF,TRBJ1-2,NA,NA,TRBV27